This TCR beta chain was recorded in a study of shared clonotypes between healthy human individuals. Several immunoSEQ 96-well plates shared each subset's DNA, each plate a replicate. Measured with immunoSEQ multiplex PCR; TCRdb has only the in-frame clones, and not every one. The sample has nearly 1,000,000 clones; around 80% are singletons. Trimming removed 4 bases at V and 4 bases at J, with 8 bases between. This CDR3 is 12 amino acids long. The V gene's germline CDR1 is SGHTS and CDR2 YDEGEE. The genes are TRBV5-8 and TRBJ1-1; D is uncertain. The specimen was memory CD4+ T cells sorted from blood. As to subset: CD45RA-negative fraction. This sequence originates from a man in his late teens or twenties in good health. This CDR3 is CASSPEGTEAFF. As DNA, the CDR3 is TGTGCCAGCAGCCCGGAGGGCACTGAAGCTTTCTTT.